What follows are 7 T cell receptor beta chains derived from one specimen sequenced in a study of blood T cell repertoires in COVID-19. The protocol was immunoSEQ multiplex PCR, while the TCRdb copy is restricted to in-frame clones and leaves out a portion. In the table there are under 150,000 clones, 80% to 90% of which are singletons. Sequencing was done on a sample of peripheral blood. The source is a woman aged 60-70 years with COVID-19, enrolled during active disease.

V is TRBV29-1 and J is TRBJ1-1, with 7 bases identical to TRBD1. Germline trimming cut 6 bases from V and 1 base from J; bases unmatched to any gene: 5. Germline lookup yields CDR1 SQVTM and CDR2 ANQGSEA. The CDR3 extends over 13 amino acids. The CDR3 spells CSVNRGPNTEAFF. The CDR3, as DNA: TGCAGCGTCAATAGGGGGCCGAACACTGAAGCTTTCTTT. Full variable domain (outside the CDR3, taken from reference TRBV29-1 and TRBJ1-1): SAVISQKPSRDICQRGTSLTIQCQVDSQVTMMFWYRQQPGQSLTLIATANQGSEATYESGFVIDKFPISRPNLTFSTLTVSNMSPEDSSIYLCSVNRGPNTEAFFGQGTRLTVV.

The rearrangement joins TRBV12-3 or TRBV12-4 to TRBJ1-3; 7 bases fit TRBD1. V was pared by 2 bases and J by 8 bases, with 3 bases of the junction left unmatched. The CDR3 consists of 13 residues. The CDR3 DNA sequence: TGTGCCAGCAGTTTACGACAGGGAGACACCATATATTTT. It translates to CASSLRQGDTIYF.

The chain joins TRBV2 to TRBJ1-2, with 11 bases aligning to TRBD1. Germline CDR1 is SNHLY and CDR2 is FYNNEI. After removal of 10 bases from V and 3 bases from J, the junction contained 19 bases not matched to a gene. CDR3 length: 18 residues. The CDR3 sequence: CAIMPLPGQGVADYGYTF. Written as DNA, the CDR3 is TGTGCCATAATGCCCTTACCGGGACAGGGGGTTGCTGACTATGGCTACACCTTC.

This clone was seen only once. This rearrangement joins TRBV18 to TRBJ2-3, with 9 bases that match TRBD2. V shed 4 bases and J 1 base; nucleotides not matched to a gene: 12. This CDR3 is built from 18 residues. Germline V gives CDR1 KGHSH, CDR2 LQKENI. DNA for the CDR3: TGTGCCAGCTCACGAGCGCGGGGGGGCTACCCTGGCACAGATACGCAGTATTTT. Its translation: CASSRARGGYPGTDTQYF. Using reference TRBV18 and TRBJ2-3 for the parts outside the CDR3, the full variable domain is NAGVMQNPRHLVRRRGQEARLRCSPMKGHSHVYWYRQLPEEGLKFMVYLQKENIIDESGMPKERFSAEFPKEGPSILRIQQVVRGDSAAYFCASSRARGGYPGTDTQYFGPGTRLTVL.

The chain links TRBV9 to TRBJ1-1; D is uncertain. Germline values: CDR1 SGDLS, CDR2 YYNGEE. The V gene lost 0 bases and the J gene lost 6 bases, with 15 bases spanning the gap. The length of the CDR3 is 15 residues. The CDR3 coding sequence is TGTGCCAGCAGCGTAGGGAGGACCCGGGGAGCTGAAGCTTTCTTT. It yields the protein CASSVGRTRGAEAFF.

The chain carries TRBV29-1 and TRBJ2-1, with 14 bases that match TRBD2. The CDR3 runs 15 residues. Germline values: CDR1 SQVTM, CDR2 ANQGSEA. Trimming removed 7 bases from V and 5 bases from J; junction bases left unmatched: 7. The CDR3 DNA reads TGCAGCGCAAATCCGGGACTAGCGGGGGACAATGAGCAGTTCTTC. Residues: CSANPGLAGDNEQFF.

V is TRBV2 and J is TRBJ1-4; 9 bases align to TRBD1. CDR3 length: 15 amino acids. CDR1 and CDR2 from the germline V gene are SNHLY and FYNNEI. Trimming took 3 bases from V and 8 from J; bases not matched to a gene: 7. The CDR3, as DNA: TGTGCCAGCAGTGACCGGACAGGGACAGGGGAAAAACTGTTTTTT. This codes for CASSDRTGTGEKLFF.